This TCR beta chain was found in a study of tumor and adjacent non-tumor tissue in lung cancer. About the research overall: Around 4.5 million productive TCRbeta reads were obtained per sample on average. General study points: Top 100 clones took a larger repertoire share in normal lung. Significantly higher TCR diversity was found in tumor than normal lung. Higher tumor TCR diversity was associated with shorter survival.

RNA was extracted from bulk tissue without any cell sorting. Three rounds of nested PCR, following a modified ARM-PCR protocol, produced the TCRbeta library. TCRdb redid the calling of the multiplex PCR reads with MiXCR, one entry per CDR3 protein. The sample shows 75,000 to 95,000 distinct CDR3 sequences, about 70% of them seen only once. The length of the CDR3 is 13 residues. Germline CDR1 reads SGHNT; CDR2 reads YENEEA. Deletions cut 3 bases from V and 7 bases from J, with 10 bases between. This clonotype was found many times. The antigen is unknown. This could be a read error, since a much larger clone is one nucleotide away. The CDR3 carries no conserved terminal phenylalanine or tryptophan, so it likely arises from a read error.

Sequencing was carried out using lung tumor tissue. V is TRBV11-3 and J is TRBJ1-3, with unresolved D. This clonotype originated in a man in his 60s with non-small cell lung cancer. The CDR3 protein is CASSLSLRNTIYL. DNA of the CDR3: TGTGCCAGCAGCTTGTCGTTGCGGAACACCATATATCTT.